This note documents a single TCR beta chain sequence. Its antigen is as yet unknown. This sample was taken from a study of T cell responses to AZD1222 COVID-19 vaccine. Some clones are missing from TCRdb's copy, which holds only in-frame ones; the method was immunoSEQ multiplex PCR. The sample holds approximately 210,000 clones, just over 90% seen once. Whole-study findings and limits: There were repertoire samples only from the period after the peak T cell response. The donors showed a predominance of white British ancestry and of females, with possible underestimation of clonal diversity. Spike-specific TCR breadth and depth grew following two AZD1222 doses.

The CDR3 consists of 19 residues. CDR1 MNHNS and CDR2 SASEGT come from the germline V gene. V was pared by 2 bases and J by 2 bases, with 13 bases of the junction left unmatched. V and J are TRBV6-1 and TRBJ2-7; 12 bases match TRBD1. The origin of this receptor is an adult who received the AZD1222 COVID-19 vaccine. The material sequenced was peripheral blood, taken 28 days after the second AZD1222 dose. CDR3 bases: TGTGCCAGCAGTGAATGGAACTCGGGCCGGGACAGGGGGCCCTACGAGCAGTACTTC. This sequence encodes CASSEWNSGRDRGPYEQYF.